The clone carrying this T cell receptor beta chain was observed once. The CDR3 spans 14 residues. Germline V CDR1 and CDR2: MNHEY, SMNVEV (reference sequence). After removal of 5 bases from V and 5 bases from J, the junction contained 8 bases not matched to a gene. The data belong to a study of cytomegalovirus exposure and HLA in healthy donors. PCR amplification relied on 60 Vbeta primers (plus 13 Jbeta primers). Assay: immunoSEQ multiplex PCR; the TCRdb copy retains only in-frame clones and omits some. This sample has approximately 110,000 clones, with roughly 71% found just once. The receptor comes from a woman between 70 and 85 years old in good health and CMV-seropositive. The chain recombines TRBV27 with TRBJ2-7, with TRBD1 matching 8 bases. Material: PBMCs. The CDR3 DNA follows: TGTGCCAGCAGTCTTCGACAGGGGACGGACGAGCAGTACTTC. It yields the protein CASSLRQGTDEQYF.